This TCR beta chain comes out of a study of blood T cell repertoires in COVID-19. In the study overall: The United States, Italy and Spain supplied acute and convalescent COVID-19 samples.

This CDR3 region has 14 residues. Germline lookup yields CDR1 LNHDA and CDR2 SQIVND (reference sequence). V was pared by 2 bases and J by 6 bases, with 3 bases of the junction left unmatched. The repertoire was sequenced with immunoSEQ multiplex PCR; TCRdb's copy has only in-frame clones and lacks some. The profile covers about 190,000 clones, with just under 85% appearing a single time and 4.5% to 5.5% taken by the ten largest. Specimen: peripheral blood. The source of this sequence is a woman in her 70s with active or convalescent COVID-19. The rearrangement links TRBV19 to TRBJ1-2; TRBD1 agrees at 10 bases. The CDR3 is CASSIRQGADGYTF. CDR3 sequence (DNA): TGTGCCAGTAGTATACGACAGGGGGCGGATGGCTACACCTTC. Full variable domain (remainder filled in from reference TRBV19 and TRBJ1-2): DGGITQSPKYLFRKEGQNVTLSCEQNLNHDAMYWYRQDPGQGLRLIYYSQIVNDFQKGDIAEGYSVSREKKESFPLTVTSAQKNPTAFYLCASSIRQGADGYTFGSGTRLTVV.